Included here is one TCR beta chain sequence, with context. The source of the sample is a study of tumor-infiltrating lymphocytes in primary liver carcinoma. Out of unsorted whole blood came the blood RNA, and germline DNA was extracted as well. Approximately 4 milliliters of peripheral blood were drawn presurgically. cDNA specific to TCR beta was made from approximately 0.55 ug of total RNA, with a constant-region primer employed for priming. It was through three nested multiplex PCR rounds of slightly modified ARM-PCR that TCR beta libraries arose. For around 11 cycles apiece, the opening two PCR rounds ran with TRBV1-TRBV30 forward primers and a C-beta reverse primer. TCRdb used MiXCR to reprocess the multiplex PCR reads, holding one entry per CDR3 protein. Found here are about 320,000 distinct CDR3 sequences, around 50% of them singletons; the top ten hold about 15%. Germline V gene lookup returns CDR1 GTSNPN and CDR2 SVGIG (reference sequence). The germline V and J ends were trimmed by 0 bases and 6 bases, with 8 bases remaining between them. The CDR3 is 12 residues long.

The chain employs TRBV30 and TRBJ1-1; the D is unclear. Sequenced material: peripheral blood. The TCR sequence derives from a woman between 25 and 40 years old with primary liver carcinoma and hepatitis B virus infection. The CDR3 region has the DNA TGTGCCTGGAGTGTCGGTGGCGCTGAAGCTTTCTTT. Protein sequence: CAWSVGGAEAFF.